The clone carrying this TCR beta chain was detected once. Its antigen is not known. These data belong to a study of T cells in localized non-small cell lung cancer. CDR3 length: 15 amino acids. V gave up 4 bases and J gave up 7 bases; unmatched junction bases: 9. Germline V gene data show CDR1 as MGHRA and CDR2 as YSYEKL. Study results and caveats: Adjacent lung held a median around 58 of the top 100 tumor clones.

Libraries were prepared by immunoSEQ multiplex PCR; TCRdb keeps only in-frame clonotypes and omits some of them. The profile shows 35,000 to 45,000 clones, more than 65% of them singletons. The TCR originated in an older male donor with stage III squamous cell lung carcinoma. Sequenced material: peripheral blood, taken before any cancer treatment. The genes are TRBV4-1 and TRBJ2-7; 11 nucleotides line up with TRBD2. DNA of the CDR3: TGCGCCAGCAGCCGCCGGGTAGCGGGAGGGGTAGAGCAGTACTTC. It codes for CASSRRVAGGVEQYF.